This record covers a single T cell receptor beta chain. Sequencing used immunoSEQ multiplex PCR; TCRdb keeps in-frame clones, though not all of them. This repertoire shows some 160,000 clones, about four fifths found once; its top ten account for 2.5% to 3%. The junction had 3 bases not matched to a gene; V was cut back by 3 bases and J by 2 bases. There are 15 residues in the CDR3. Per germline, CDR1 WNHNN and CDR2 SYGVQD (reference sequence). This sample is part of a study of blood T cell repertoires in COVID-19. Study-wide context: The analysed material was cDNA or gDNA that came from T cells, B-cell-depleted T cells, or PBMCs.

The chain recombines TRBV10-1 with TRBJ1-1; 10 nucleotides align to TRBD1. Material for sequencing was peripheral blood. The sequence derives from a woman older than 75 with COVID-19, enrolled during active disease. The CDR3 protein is CASSDQTGGNTEAFF. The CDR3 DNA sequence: TGCGCCAGCAGTGACCAGACAGGGGGCAACACTGAAGCTTTCTTT.